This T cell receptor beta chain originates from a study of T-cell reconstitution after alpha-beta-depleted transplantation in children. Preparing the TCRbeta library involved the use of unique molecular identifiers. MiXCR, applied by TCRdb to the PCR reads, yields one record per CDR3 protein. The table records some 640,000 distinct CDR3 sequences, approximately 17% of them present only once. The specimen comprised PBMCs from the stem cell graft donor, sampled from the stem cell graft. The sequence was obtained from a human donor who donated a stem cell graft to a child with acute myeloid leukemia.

The CDR3 DNA follows: TGTGCCAGCAGTTACAGCTCTGGAAACACCATATATTTT. Amino acid sequence: CASSYSSGNTIYF. The chain is built from TRBV6-6 and TRBJ1-3; D remains ambiguous. CDR1 is MNHNY and CDR2 is SVGAGI in the germline V gene (reference sequence). CDR3 length: 13 amino acids. Trimming took off 2 bases at V and 0 bases at J, with 2 bases between the two ends.